The 22 T cell receptor beta chains below all came from one sample that was sequenced in a study of blood T cell repertoires in COVID-19. The assay was immunoSEQ multiplex PCR, and TCRdb's table has in-frame clones only and misses some. Of around 190,000 clones listed, about 88% are singletons. The sample comprised PBMCs or T cells enriched from blood (not recorded which). The source is a woman aged 40 to 50 in a cohort exposed to, infected with or recovered from COVID-19 (not recorded which).

The V call is TRBV14, the J call TRBJ1-2; 10 bases are a match to TRBD1. In germline, CDR1 is SGHDN, CDR2 FVKESK. The J segment lost 6 bases and the V segment lost 4 bases, leaving 2 bases of the junction unmatched. The length of the CDR3 is 13 residues. CDR3 coding DNA: TGTGCCAGCAGCCCCGGACAGGGGGATGGCTACACCTTC. Translation gives CASSPGQGDGYTF.

The chain employs TRBV5-1 and TRBJ1-4, with a possible D match to TRBD1 (6 bases). This CDR3 has 16 amino acids. Germline V lookup: CDR1 SGHRS, CDR2 YFSETQ. V shed 0 bases and J shed 5 bases, with 14 bases lying between them. CDR3 nucleotides: TGCGCCAGCAGCTTGGCCCGAGGGGGGGTAAATGAAAAACTGTTTTTT. Its translation is CASSLARGGVNEKLFF.

V and J are TRBV5-1 and TRBJ2-7; the match to TRBD1 covers 10 bases. CDR1 and CDR2 from the germline V gene are SGHRS and YFSETQ. Unmatched junction bases numbered 11, after V lost 2 bases and J lost 3 bases. The CDR3 contains 17 residues. The CDR3 reads CASSFDRGPGWYYEQYF. In DNA, the CDR3 is TGCGCCAGCAGCTTTGACAGGGGGCCAGGTTGGTACTACGAGCAGTACTTC.

The gene calls are TRBV4-1 and TRBJ2-5; 8 bases are shared with TRBD1. V shed 4 bases, J shed 4 bases, and the junction held 8 bases outside the gene matches. The CDR3 consists of 15 residues. Germline lookup yields CDR1 MGHRA and CDR2 YSYEKL. CDR3 nucleotides: TGCGCCAGCAGCCCGAGACAGGGGCTTCGAGAGACCCAGTACTTC. Its translation: CASSPRQGLRETQYF.

The chain links TRBV2 to TRBJ2-7; possibly TRBD1 for D (6 bases). CDR1 is SNHLY and CDR2 is FYNNEI in the germline V gene. The CDR3 extends over 12 amino acids. The V end was cut by 6 bases, the J end by 9 bases, with 15 bases between. The CDR3 protein is CASSQDRPGQYF. The DNA for the CDR3 is TGTGCCAGCAGCCAAGACAGGCCGGGGCAGTACTTC.

The CDR3 DNA reads TGTGCCAGCAGCCTAACTAGCGGGGGGGCCTACGAGCAGTACTTC. Translation gives CASSLTSGGAYEQYF. The rearrangement uses TRBV11-1 and TRBJ2-7; 13 nucleotides line up with TRBD2. The CDR3 runs to 15 residues. The V segment lost 5 bases and the J segment 2 bases; nucleotides outside the gene matches: 3. Germline V gives CDR1 SGHAT, CDR2 FQDESV (reference sequence).

The rearrangement joins TRBV6-5 to TRBJ2-7, with D maybe TRBD1 (6 bases). CDR1 MNHEY and CDR2 SVGAGI come from the germline V gene. V was cut by 6 bases and J by 4 bases, with 10 bases left in between. This CDR3 is 12 amino acids long. Here the CDR3 DNA reads TGTGCCAGCAGCTCTACAGGGTACGAGCAGTACTTC. It yields the protein CASSSTGYEQYF.

This clone was seen many times. The V and J genes are TRBV6-4 and TRBJ1-4; 7 bases line up with TRBD1. CDR1 and CDR2 (germline): MRHNA, SNTAGT. V was clipped by 2 bases and J by 7 bases; unmatched bases: 7. The CDR3 covers 15 residues. CDR3 loop: CASSDKGGAGEKLFF. CDR3 nucleotide sequence: TGTGCCAGCAGTGACAAAGGGGGCGCGGGTGAAAAACTGTTTTTT.

As to this clone: Other DNA sequences from this sample encode an identical CDR3 as well. V and J are TRBV28 and TRBJ1-2; tentatively, D is TRBD1 (5 bases). Deletions cut 2 bases from V and 3 bases from J, with 10 bases between. Germline assignment: CDR1 MDHEN and CDR2 SYDVKM. The CDR3 is 14 amino acids. In DNA form, the CDR3 reads TGTGCCAGCAGTTTAGGCGGGGCGGACTATGGCTACACCTTC. Translation gives CASSLGGADYGYTF.

The chain recombines TRBV5-4 with TRBJ2-7; 10 bases are shared with TRBD1. The V gene's germline CDR1 is SGHNT and CDR2 YYREEE (reference sequence). Losses at the gene ends were 5 bases for V and 3 bases for J; bases not matched to a gene: 8. The CDR3 contains 15 residues. CDR3 in DNA: TGTGCCAGCAGTTCCGGACAGGGGGTTTTCTACGAGCAGTACTTC. This sequence encodes CASSSGQGVFYEQYF. The full variable domain, completed using reference TRBV5-4 and TRBJ2-7, is ETGVTQSPTHLIKTRGQQVTLRCSSQSGHNTVSWYQQALGQGPQFIFQYYREEENGRGNFPPRFSGLQFPNYSSELNVNALELDDSALYLCASSSGQGVFYEQYFGPGTRLTVT.

The chain couples TRBV5-1 to TRBJ1-5; unclear D gene. This CDR3 spans 14 amino acids. Germline V CDR1 and CDR2: SGHRS, YFSETQ. V lost 1 base and J 2 bases, leaving 7 bases between the germline ends. CDR3: CASSLFEGNQPQHF. In DNA form, the CDR3 reads TGCGCCAGCAGCTTGTTTGAGGGCAATCAGCCCCAGCATTTT.

The chain joins TRBV2 to TRBJ2-4; weak D call: TRBD2 (5 bases). V gave up 1 base and J gave up 0 bases, with 7 bases separating them. This CDR3 is built from 15 residues. The V gene's germline CDR1 is SNHLY and CDR2 FYNNEI. DNA for the CDR3: TGTGCCAGCAGTGAAGACGGACTAGCCAAAAACATTCAGTACTTC. It codes for CASSEDGLAKNIQYF.

J is TRBJ2-7 and V is TRBV7-6, with 7 bases lining up with TRBD1. The CDR3 runs 17 residues. V lost 2 bases and J lost 3; bases outside the gene matches: 13. The V gene's germline CDR1 is SGHVS and CDR2 FNYEAQ. The CDR3 reads CASSLPKEGAPDYEQYF. CDR3 DNA: TGTGCCAGCAGCTTACCCAAAGAGGGGGCCCCCGACTACGAGCAGTACTTC.

V gene TRBV5-8 combines with J gene TRBJ2-1, with TRBD1 matching 9 bases. The CDR3 contains 16 residues. From germline, CDR1 is SGHTS and CDR2 YDEGEE. J gave up 4 bases and V 0 bases, and 5 bases lay outside the gene matches. The CDR3 spells CASSLGPGQGYNEQFF. DNA for the CDR3: TGTGCCAGCAGCTTGGGGCCGGGACAGGGATACAATGAGCAGTTCTTC.

The V and J genes are TRBV11-2 and TRBJ1-6; TRBD1 aligns across 9 bases. Trimming cost V 6 bases and J 9 bases; bases outside gene matches: 6. Per germline, CDR1 SGHAT and CDR2 FQNNGV. The CDR3 loop spans 14 amino acids. The CDR3 DNA follows: TGTGCCAGCAGGGGGGACAGGGAGATTTCACCCCTCCACTTT. This translates into CASRGDREISPLHF.

Worth noting for this clone: Additional DNA sequences in this sample encode the identical CDR3. The CDR3 DNA is TGTGCCAGCAGCCTGGGACTAGCGGGAGCGTACGAGCAGTACTTC. Translation: CASSLGLAGAYEQYF. The V gene is TRBV5-4, the J gene TRBJ2-7; 14 nucleotides match TRBD2. J lost 4 bases, V lost 4 bases, and 4 bases had no gene match. This CDR3 has 15 residues. Per germline, CDR1 SGHNT and CDR2 YYREEE (reference sequence).

This chain uses TRBV7-6 with TRBJ1-4; 7 positions agree with TRBD1. CDR1 SGHVS and CDR2 FNYEAQ come from the germline V gene. J gave up 7 bases and V 5 bases, and 10 bases lay outside the gene matches. This CDR3 comprises 15 residues. The CDR3 coding sequence is TGTGCCAGCAGCCCTGGGACAGCGAAGAGTGAAAAACTGTTTTTT. This sequence encodes CASSPGTAKSEKLFF. The whole variable domain, filled in from reference TRBV7-6 and TRBJ1-4, reads GAGVSQSPRYKVTKRGQDVALRCDPISGHVSLYWYRQALGQGPEFLTYFNYEAQQDKSGLPNDRFSAERPEGSISTLTIQRTEQRDSAMYRCASSPGTAKSEKLFFGSGTQLSVL.

V is TRBV6-2 or TRBV6-3 and J is TRBJ2-7; 8 bases are shared with TRBD2. CDR3 length: 16 residues. Per the germline V gene, CDR1 is MNHEY and CDR2 is SVGEGT. Trimming took 0 bases from V and 2 from J; bases not matched to a gene: 6. CDR3 in amino acids: CASSYSQLAAPYEQYF. CDR3 nucleotides: TGTGCCAGCAGTTACTCGCAACTAGCGGCCCCCTACGAGCAGTACTTC.

The rearrangement links TRBV6-4 to TRBJ2-3; the match to TRBD2 covers 8 bases. CDR1 is MRHNA, CDR2 SNTAGT, per germline. The CDR3 is 15 amino acids. V dropped 2 bases and J dropped 5; count of bases not matched to a gene: 6. The CDR3 sequence is CASSDTGGAGDTQYF. The CDR3 bases are TGTGCCAGCAGTGACACGGGGGGGGCCGGAGATACGCAGTATTTT.

The chain links TRBV9 to TRBJ1-1; no clear D gene. The CDR3 has 15 residues. V was trimmed by 4 bases and J by 1 base, leaving 14 bases between them. The germline gives CDR1 SGDLS, CDR2 YYNGEE. The CDR3 nucleotides are TGTGCCAGCAGCCAAGCGGGGAGGAGGAACACTGAAGCTTTCTTT. Translating gives CASSQAGRRNTEAFF.

The rearrangement uses TRBV5-1 and TRBJ1-1; TRBD1 matches 7 bases. Trimming at V came to 4 bases and at J to 0 bases, leaving 0 bases not matched to a gene. The germline gives CDR1 SGHRS, CDR2 YFSETQ. This CDR3 is 13 amino acids long. CDR3 loop: CASSGQVNTEAFF. As DNA, the CDR3 is TGCGCCAGCAGCGGACAGGTGAACACTGAAGCTTTCTTT.

The J gene is TRBJ2-7, the V gene TRBV4-1, with 9 positions matching TRBD1. CDR1 and CDR2 from the germline V gene are MGHRA and YSYEKL. The CDR3 runs to 15 residues. The J segment lost 1 base and the V segment lost 6 bases, leaving 7 bases of the junction unmatched. CDR3 coding DNA: TGCGCCAGCAGTTCCGGGACAGGGAGTTCCTACGAGCAGTACTTC. It is translated as CASSSGTGSSYEQYF.